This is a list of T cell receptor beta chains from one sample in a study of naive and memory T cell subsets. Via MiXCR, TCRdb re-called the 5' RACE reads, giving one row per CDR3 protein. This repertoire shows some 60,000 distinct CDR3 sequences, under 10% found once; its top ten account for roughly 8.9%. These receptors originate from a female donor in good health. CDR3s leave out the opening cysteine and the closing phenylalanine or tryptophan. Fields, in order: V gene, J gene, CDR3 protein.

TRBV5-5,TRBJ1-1,ASSFDWNTEAF
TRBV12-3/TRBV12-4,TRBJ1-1,ASSWVTEAF
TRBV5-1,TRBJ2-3,ASSLPGRTDTQY
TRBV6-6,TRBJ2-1,ASSYLLNREQF
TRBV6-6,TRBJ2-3,ASSKGLQQGTTDTQY
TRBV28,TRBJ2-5,ASSPSGYSRETQY
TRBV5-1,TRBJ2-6,ASSLDPQGSGANVLT
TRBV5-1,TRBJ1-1,ASSQDIPNTEAF
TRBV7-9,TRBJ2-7,ASSYRDRAYEQY
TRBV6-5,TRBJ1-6,AARGRNYNSPLH
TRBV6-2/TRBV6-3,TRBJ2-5,ASSYGQETQY
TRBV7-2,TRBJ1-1,ASSLALGHRPDSNTEAF
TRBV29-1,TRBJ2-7,SVVAGSYEQY
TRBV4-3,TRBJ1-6,ASSQGQGWSPLH
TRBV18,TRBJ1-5,ASSPDSNQPQH
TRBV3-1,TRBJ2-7,ASSFIGNQYEQY
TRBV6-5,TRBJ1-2,ATGGAGTLYGYT
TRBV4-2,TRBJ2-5,ASSQVETSGGAATQY
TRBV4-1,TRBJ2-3,ASGPQVWGTDTQY
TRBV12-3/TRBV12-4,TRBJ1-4,ASRPGQGELF
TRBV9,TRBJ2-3,ASSVDITSGASTDTQY
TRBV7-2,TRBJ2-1,ASSPRTGEAMTQF
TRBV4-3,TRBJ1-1,ASSQDLSGQTRNTEAF
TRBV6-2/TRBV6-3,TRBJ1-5,ASTQRGANQPQH
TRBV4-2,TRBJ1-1,ASSPTEGLATEAF
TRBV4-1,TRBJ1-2,ASSQDQDSYGYT
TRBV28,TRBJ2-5,AKLTRDSLQETQY
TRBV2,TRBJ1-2,ASSREIGGYT
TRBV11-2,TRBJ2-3,ASSLNRAADTQY
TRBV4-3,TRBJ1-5,ASSQVVYSNQPQH
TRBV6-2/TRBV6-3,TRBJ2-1,ASSFLFGDHNEQF
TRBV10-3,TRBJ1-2,AISDSLGARKGHNDYGYT
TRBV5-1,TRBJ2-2,ASSLGQGVTGELF
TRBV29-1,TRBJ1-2,SGEASYGYT
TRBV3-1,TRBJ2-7,ASSQSRGVHEQY
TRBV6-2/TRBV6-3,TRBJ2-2,ASTPGGAGELF
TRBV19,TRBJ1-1,ATSGGILMNTEAF
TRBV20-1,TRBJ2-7,SVGQGSYEQY
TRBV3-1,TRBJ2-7,ASSQTTYEQY
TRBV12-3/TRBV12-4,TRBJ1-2,ASSQGQTYGYT
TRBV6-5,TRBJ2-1,ASSKKTVRNEQF